What follows describes a single TCR beta chain. The participants were between 18 and 89 years old and came from about two dozen US areas. Researchers sorted participants into cohorts using their self-reported clinical history. This sample stems from a study of blood T cell repertoires in COVID-19. Study details: Whether acute or convalescent, the COVID-19 samples came from the United States, Italy and Spain. T cells, B-cell-depleted T cells, or PBMCs provided the cDNA or gDNA that served as material.

Produced via immunoSEQ multiplex PCR; TCRdb's table is partial and in-frame only. The table has some 300,000 clones, about 88% seen once. CDR3 length: 14 residues. Trimming took 3 bases from V and 1 from J, leaving 6 bases between them. Germline loops: CDR1 KGHSH, CDR2 LQKENI. This chain connects TRBV18 to TRBJ1-4; the D is unclear. This receptor was identified in a woman aged 40 to 49 who had recovered from COVID-19. Sequencing was performed on PBMCs or T cells enriched from blood (not recorded which). The CDR3 DNA sequence: TGTGCCAGCTCACCCACAGTAACTAATGAAAAACTGTTTTTT. This codes for CASSPTVTNEKLFF.